These 12 T cell receptor beta chains were all obtained from the same sample, sequenced in a study of shared clonotypes between healthy human individuals (dated by TCRdb to about 2020). CD8 naive samples consisted of CD45RO-negative cells that were positively selected for CCR7, yielding a CD45RA+CCR7+ population without TemRA cells. The protocol used for the library was the immunoSEQ multiplex PCR assay. TCRdb obtained this table from immuneACCESS and retained in-frame rearrangements with V and J assigned. These tables miss some clones; where compared with another copy, unresolved V genes account for less than half of the shortfall, and the remainder is unexplained. In all, the sample holds millions of clones, and about 95% of those were seen once. The ten largest clones add up to roughly 1% of the sample. The sequenced sample was naive CD8+ T cells sorted from blood. What this sample's cell subset or site label stands for: CD45RA+CCR7+. The source of these receptors is a man aged 18 to 30 in good health.

This chain links TRBV5-3 with TRBJ2-3, with D unresolved. TRBV5-3 is filed as an ORF, its function uncertain. This CDR3 is built from 17 residues. V dropped 0 bases and J dropped 0 bases, with 14 bases sitting between them. This chain's CDR3 is CARSLGLRRNSTDTQYF. In DNA form, the CDR3 reads TGTGCCAGAAGCTTGGGGCTTCGACGGAATAGCACAGATACGCAGTATTTT.

The chain uses TRBV4-1 and TRBJ1-6; D is unresolved. Per the germline V gene, CDR1 is MGHRA and CDR2 is YSYEKL. This CDR3 has 13 amino acids. V was cut by 2 bases and J by 9 bases, with 8 bases left in between. CDR3 bases: TGCGCCAGCAGCCAATCGGTCGGTTCACCCCTCCACTTT. Amino acids: CASSQSVGSPLHF.

V and J are TRBV7-2 and TRBJ1-5; the match to TRBD1 covers 8 bases. CDR1 and CDR2 (germline): SGHTA, FQGNSA. Trimming at V came to 6 bases and at J to 7 bases, leaving 5 bases not matched to a gene. The CDR3 has 13 amino acids. The CDR3: CASRTGDGQPQHF. The CDR3 bases are TGTGCCAGCAGGACAGGGGACGGGCAGCCCCAGCATTTT. Full variable domain (remainder filled in from reference TRBV7-2 and TRBJ1-5): GAGVSQSPSNKVTEKGKDVELRCDPISGHTALYWYRQSLGQGLEFLIYFQGNSAPDKSGLPSDRFSAERTGGSVSTLTIQRTQQEDSAVYLCASRTGDGQPQHFGDGTRLSIL.

A few counts support this clone. Other DNA sequences from this sample encode an identical CDR3 as well. V gene TRBV28 combines with J gene TRBJ2-7, with 7 nucleotides matching TRBD1. CDR3 length: 14 amino acids. CDR1 and CDR2 from the germline V gene are MDHEN and SYDVKM. The junction had 2 bases not matched to a gene; V was cut back by 3 bases and J by 0 bases. CDR3 sequence: CASSFGTDSYEQYF. In nucleotides, the CDR3 is TGTGCCAGCAGTTTCGGGACAGACTCCTACGAGCAGTACTTC.

The V call is TRBV27, the J call TRBJ2-3, with TRBD2 as a possible D gene (6 bases). CDR3 size: 16 residues. The germline V gene encodes CDR1 MNHEY and CDR2 SMNVEV (reference sequence). Trimming took off 5 bases at V and 0 bases at J, with 15 bases between the two ends. The CDR3 region is CASSPASETSTDTQYF. The CDR3 coding sequence is TGTGCCAGCAGTCCAGCTAGCGAGACTAGCACAGATACGCAGTATTTT.

The chain joins TRBV10-3 to TRBJ1-1; D gene ambiguous. With 0 bases removed from V and 0 bases from J, the gap between germline ends came to 14 bases. This CDR3 region has 17 residues. CDR1 is ENHRY and CDR2 is SYGVKD in the germline V gene. The chain's CDR3 is CAISESDGRWMNTEAFF. The CDR3 DNA follows: TGTGCCATCAGTGAGTCAGATGGACGTTGGATGAACACTGAAGCTTTCTTT.

The chain couples TRBV4-1 to TRBJ1-1, with a tentative D call TRBD1 (5 bases). V was trimmed by 3 bases and J by 2 bases, leaving 13 bases between them. CDR3 size: 15 residues. Per the germline V gene, CDR1 is MGHRA and CDR2 is YSYEKL. This CDR3 reads CASSHLSGANTEAFF. The DNA for the CDR3 is TGCGCCAGCAGCCACCTCTCCGGGGCTAACACTGAAGCTTTCTTT.

This CDR3 is CASSSYFTSSGNTIYF. CDR3 sequence (DNA): TGTGCCAGCAGTTCATACTTTACCTCCTCTGGAAACACCATATATTTT. The chain couples TRBV28 to TRBJ1-3; D is undetermined. The CDR3 spans 16 residues. Trimming stripped 4 bases from V and 0 bases from J, with 13 bases between. Per germline, CDR1 MDHEN and CDR2 SYDVKM.

CDR3 sequence reads: CASSLSEKHTGELFF. The CDR3 DNA sequence: TGTGCCAGCAGCTTATCGGAGAAACACACCGGGGAGCTGTTTTTT. The V call is TRBV13, the J call TRBJ2-2; D not certain. CDR1 and CDR2 (germline): PRHDT, FYEKMQ (reference sequence). Trimming left V 2 bases short and J 3 bases short, with 10 bases between. The CDR3 runs to 15 residues.

This clone was seen once. The J gene is TRBJ2-1, the V gene TRBV27, with 7 bases fitting TRBD2. The V gene end was trimmed by 3 bases and the J gene end by 4 bases; junction bases not matched to a gene: 12. This CDR3 region has 17 residues. The germline V gene has CDR1 MNHEY and CDR2 SMNVEV (reference sequence). CDR3 protein: CASSFLAALDGYNEQFF. The CDR3, as DNA: TGTGCCAGCAGTTTTCTAGCGGCCCTTGATGGGTACAATGAGCAGTTCTTC.

This rearrangement joins TRBV6-6 to TRBJ2-5; 8 bases are shared with TRBD2. From germline, CDR1 is MNHNY and CDR2 SVGAGI (reference sequence). This CDR3 comprises 13 residues. V dropped 7 bases and J dropped 1; count of bases not matched to a gene: 2. The CDR3 coding sequence is TGTGCCAGCACGGCGGGAGGCCAAGAGACCCAGTACTTC. This codes for CASTAGGQETQYF.

The rearrangement links TRBV5-1 to TRBJ2-1; 13 nucleotides align to TRBD2. V lost 3 bases to trimming and J lost 2 bases; unmatched junction nucleotides: 2. CDR1 is SGHRS, CDR2 YFSETQ, per germline. CDR3 length equals 16 residues. The CDR3 DNA follows: TGCGCCAGCAGCTCAGGACTAGCGGGGGCCTACAATGAGCAGTTCTTC. Translation: CASSSGLAGAYNEQFF. The variable domain in full, with the rest retrieved from reference TRBV5-1 and TRBJ2-1, is KAGVTQTPRYLIKTRGQQVTLSCSPISGHRSVSWYQQTPGQGLQFLFEYFSETQRNKGNFPGRFSGRQFSNSRSEMNVSTLELGDSALYLCASSSGLAGAYNEQFFGPGTRLTVL.